This T cell receptor beta chain stems from a study of blood T cell repertoires in COVID-19. Study as a whole: The United States, Italy and Spain provided the acute and convalescent COVID-19 samples.

What the recovered Cohort 3 donors had was two negative PCRs, clearance, or symptom resolution. In the source study's methods: Estimated nucleated cell counts came from reference gene primer amplification. Here immunoSEQ multiplex PCR was the method, and the copy in TCRdb shows in-frame clones only, minus some. For V, J and clone size, that table is used; D and trimming come from the DNA. The repertoire holds 150,000 to 200,000 clones, with 88% as singletons. V was shortened by 9 bases and J by 2 bases, with 20 bases between the two germline ends. The CDR3 is 15 amino acids. Looked up from germline, CDR1 is MDHEN and CDR2 is SYDVKM.

The receptor's source is a woman between 18 and 30 years old who had recovered from COVID-19. Sequences were obtained from PBMCs or T cells enriched from blood (not recorded which). This chain connects TRBV28 to TRBJ2-7, with a weak D call TRBD2 (6 bases). DNA of the CDR3: TGTGCCAGTCAATGGTCGGGAGAGTCCCCCTACGAGCAGTACTTC. It yields the protein CASQWSGESPYEQYF. Full variable domain (missing parts from reference TRBV28 and TRBJ2-7): DVKVTQSSRYLVKRTGEKVFLECVQDMDHENMFWYRQDPGLGLRLIYFSYDVKMKEKGDIPEGYSVSREKKERFSLILESASTNQTSMYLCASQWSGESPYEQYFGPGTRLTVT.